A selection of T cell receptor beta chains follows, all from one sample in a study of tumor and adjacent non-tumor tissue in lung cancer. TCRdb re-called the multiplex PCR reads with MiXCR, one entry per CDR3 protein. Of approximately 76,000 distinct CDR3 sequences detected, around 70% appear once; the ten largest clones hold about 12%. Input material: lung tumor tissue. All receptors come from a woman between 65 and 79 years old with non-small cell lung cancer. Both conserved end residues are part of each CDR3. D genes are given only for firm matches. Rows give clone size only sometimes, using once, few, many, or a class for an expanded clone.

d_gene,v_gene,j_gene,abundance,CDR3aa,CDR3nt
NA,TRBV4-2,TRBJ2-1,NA,CASSQAAGDDNGQFF,TGTGCCAGCAGCCAAGCGGCAGGGGATGACAATGGACAGTTCTTC
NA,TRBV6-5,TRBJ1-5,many,CASSYSRYQPQHF,TGTGCCAGCAGTTACTCCAGGTATCAGCCCCAGCATTTT
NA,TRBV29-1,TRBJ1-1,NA,CSVIKRGTNTEAFF,TGCAGCGTTATCAAAAGGGGGACGAACACTGAAGCTTTCTTT
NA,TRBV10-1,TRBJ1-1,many,CASSDRVSGVTEAFF,TGCGCCAGCAGTGACCGGGTGTCGGGGGTCACTGAAGCTTTCTTT
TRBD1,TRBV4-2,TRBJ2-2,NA,CASCTRTEGLAANTGEPFF,TGTGCCAGCTGCACTCGGACAGAGGGCCTAGCAGCAAACACAGGGGAGCCGTTTTTT
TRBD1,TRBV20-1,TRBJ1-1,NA,CSAKEGAIEAFF,TGCAGTGCCAAAGAGGGGGCGATTGAAGCTTTCTTT
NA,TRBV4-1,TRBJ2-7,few,CASSHPRWPLGSYEQYF,TGCGCCAGCAGCCATCCGCGCTGGCCCCTGGGGTCCTACGAGCAGTACTTC
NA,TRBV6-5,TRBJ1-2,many,CASSYQSTQGYGYTF,TGTGCCAGCAGTTACCAGTCCACCCAGGGCTATGGCTACACCTTC
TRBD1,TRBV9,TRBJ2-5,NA,CASSGQGVLETQYF,TGTGCCAGCAGTGGACAGGGAGTCCTAGAGACCCAGTACTTC
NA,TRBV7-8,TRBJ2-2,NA,CANERTGTVNTGELFF,TGTGCCAACGAAAGAACCGGGACGGTGAACACCGGGGAGCTATTTTTT
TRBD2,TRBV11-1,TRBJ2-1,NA,CASSLAVAGLYIEQFF,TGTGCCAGCAGCTTAGCCGTAGCGGGCCTATACATTGAGCAGTTCTTC
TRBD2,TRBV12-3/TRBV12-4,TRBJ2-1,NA,CASKSGLAEYNEQFF,TGTGCCAGCAAGTCGGGACTAGCGGAGTACAATGAGCAGTTCTTC
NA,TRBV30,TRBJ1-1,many,CAWSDWQMNTEAFF,TGTGCCTGGAGTGACTGGCAGATGAACACTGAAGCTTTCTTT
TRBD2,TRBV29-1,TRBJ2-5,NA,CSLELLAGKTQYF,TGCAGCCTTGAGCTACTAGCGGGGAAGACCCAGTACTTC
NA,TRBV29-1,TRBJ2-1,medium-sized,CSVSVLFSYNEQFF,TGCAGCGTTTCCGTCCTTTTCTCCTACAATGAGCAGTTCTTC
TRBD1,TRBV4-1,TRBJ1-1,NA,CANSQGDRDRPNAEAFF,TGCGCCAACAGCCAAGGTGACCGGGACAGGCCGAACGCTGAAGCTTTCTTT
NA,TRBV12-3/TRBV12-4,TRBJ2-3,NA,CTSSLAILTDTQYF,TGTACCAGCAGTTTAGCGATCCTAACAGATACGCAATATTTT
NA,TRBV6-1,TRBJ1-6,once,CASSEAPNSPPQF,TGTGCCAGCAGTGAAGCCCCGAATTCACCCCCCCAATTT
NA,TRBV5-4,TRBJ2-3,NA,CASSLFPTDTHYF,TGTGCCAGCAGCTTGTTTCCCACAGATACGCATTATTTT
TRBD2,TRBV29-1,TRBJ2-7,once,CNVEEMSGSYEQYF,TGCAACGTTGAAGAAATGAGCGGGAGCTACGAGCAGTACTTC
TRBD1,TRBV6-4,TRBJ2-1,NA,CTSSEKTTTGAIPYNEQFF,TGTACCAGCAGTGAAAAGACTACCACAGGGGCGATCCCCTACAATGAGCAGTTCTTC
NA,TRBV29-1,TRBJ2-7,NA,CSVRASASYGQKF,TGCAGCGTTAGGGCTAGCGCTTCCTACGGGCAGAAATTC
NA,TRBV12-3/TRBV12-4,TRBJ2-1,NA,CASSLRGGNDYNEQFF,TGTGCCAGTAGTCTCCGTGGCGGGAACGATTACAATGAGCAGTTCTTC
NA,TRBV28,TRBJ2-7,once,CANKTRAETYEQYF,TGTGCCAACAAAACACGGGCAGAGACCTACGAGCAGTACTTC
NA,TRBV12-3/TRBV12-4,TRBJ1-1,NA,CVSSLRPSLNTEAFF,TGTGTCAGCAGTTTACGACCGTCGTTGAACACTGAAGCTTTCTTT
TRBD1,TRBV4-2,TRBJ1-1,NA,CASRQSGQGSTETFF,TGTGCCAGCAGGCAATCGGGACAGGGGTCGACTGAAACTTTCTTT
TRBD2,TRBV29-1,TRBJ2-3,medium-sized,CSVLPLGRGSTDTQYF,TGCAGCGTTCTCCCACTAGGGCGGGGGAGCACAGATACGCAGTATTTT
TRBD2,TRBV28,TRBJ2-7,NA,CASSFSGLAGAKDYEQYF,TGTGCCAGCAGCTTCTCGGGACTAGCGGGAGCGAAGGACTACGAGCAGTACTTC
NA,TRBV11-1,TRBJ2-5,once,CASSTYGDQEIQCF,TGTGCCAGCAGCACTTATGGGGACCAAGAGATCCAGTGCTTC
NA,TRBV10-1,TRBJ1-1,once,CASRDRVLGVSEAFF,TGCGCCAGCAGAGACCGGGTGTTGGGGGTCAGTGAAGCTTTCTTT
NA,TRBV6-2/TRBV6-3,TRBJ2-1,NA,CASSYIWDGRKQFF,TGTGCCAGCAGTTACATTTGGGACGGTAGAAAGCAGTTCTTC
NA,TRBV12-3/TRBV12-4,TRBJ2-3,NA,CASSLGRVDTQYF,TGTGCCAGCAGTTTGGGCAGGGTGGATACACAGTATTTT
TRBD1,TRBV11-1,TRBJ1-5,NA,CASSTGAGAHQPQHF,TGTGCCAGCAGCACAGGGGCAGGGGCCCACCAGCCCCAGCATTTT
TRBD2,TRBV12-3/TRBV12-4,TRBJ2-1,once,CASSLGFWGVAGVEGEQLF,TGTGCCAGCAGTTTAGGTTTCTGGGGGGTAGCGGGAGTCGAAGGTGAGCAGCTCTTC
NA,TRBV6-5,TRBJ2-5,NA,CVSRDLAARETQCF,TGTGTCAGCAGAGATTTAGCGGCCCGAGAGACCCAGTGCTTC
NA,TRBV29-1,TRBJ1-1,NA,CSVEDLMERAVMNIEAFF,TGCAGCGTTGAAGATCTTATGGAGCGTGCCGTCATGAACATTGAAGCTTTCTTT
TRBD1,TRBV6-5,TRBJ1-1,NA,CASSYSRGQARRNTEAFF,TGTGCCAGCAGTTACTCGAGGGGGCAGGCTAGGCGGAACACTGAAGCTTTCTTT